The 23 T cell receptor beta chains below all came from one sample that was sequenced in a study of OX40 agonist ivuxolimab in advanced cancers. Only in-frame clones appear in the TCRdb table, and some are missing; sequencing was by immunoSEQ multiplex PCR. The sample contains under 50,000 clones, over 60% of which appear only once. The starting material was CD4+ or CD8+ T cells sorted from blood, obtained in a trial of the OX40 agonist ivuxolimab. These receptor sequences come from an adult with an advanced solid tumor such as melanoma, head and neck, liver or kidney cancer.

The V and J genes are TRBV5-1 and TRBJ2-2, with TRBD2 matching over 8 bases. Unmatched junction bases numbered 10, after V lost 6 bases and J lost 6 bases. The CDR3 runs 15 residues. Per the germline V gene, CDR1 is SGHRS and CDR2 is YFSETQ. The CDR3 DNA reads as TGCGCCAGCACCACCGCGGGGGGCTTTGCCGGGGAGCTGTTTTTT. Translation: CASTTAGGFAGELFF.

This clone was found once. V gene TRBV6-6 combines with J gene TRBJ2-7; tentative D call: TRBD1 (6 bases). The germline V gene has CDR1 MNHNY and CDR2 SVGAGI (reference sequence). Trimming removed 0 bases from V and 3 bases from J, with 15 bases in between. This CDR3 is 16 amino acids long. Here the CDR3 DNA reads TGTGCCAGCAGTTACTCCACCGGGCAGGGGAGCTACGAGCAGTACTTC. It yields the protein CASSYSTGQGSYEQYF.

The chain carries TRBV6-5 and TRBJ1-1; 8 positions agree with TRBD1. Germline-derived CDR1 and CDR2 are MNHEY and SVGAGI. The CDR3 is 14 amino acids. V lost 8 bases, J lost 4 bases, and 9 bases stayed unmatched. The CDR3 protein is CASRSRGQVTEAFF. In DNA, the CDR3 is TGTGCCAGCCGGAGCAGGGGGCAGGTCACTGAAGCTTTCTTT.

This clone came up a few times. The genes are TRBV7-7 and TRBJ2-3; D unresolved. This CDR3 region has 15 residues. Per the germline V gene, CDR1 is SSHAT and CDR2 is FNYEAQ (reference sequence). The V end was cut by 2 bases, the J end by 3 bases, with 12 bases between. The CDR3 loop reads CASSLTHSRTDTQYF. DNA of the CDR3: TGTGCCAGCAGCTTAACACACTCTAGGACAGATACGCAGTATTTT.

The table lists this clone with many counts. V is TRBV30 and J is TRBJ1-2; D unresolved. This CDR3 comprises 12 residues. V lost 3 bases and J lost 6, with 11 bases in between. Germline lookup yields CDR1 GTSNPN and CDR2 SVGIG (reference sequence). In DNA form, the CDR3 reads TGTGCCTGGAGCCTCCAATTACATGGCTACACCTTC. Amino acids: CAWSLQLHGYTF.

This rearrangement joins TRBV5-1 to TRBJ2-2, with TRBD1 matching over 12 bases. The trim removed 7 bases at V and 5 bases at J, leaving 6 bases unmatched. This CDR3 comprises 15 residues. Germline-derived CDR1 and CDR2 are SGHRS and YFSETQ. The CDR3 nucleotides read TGCGCCAGCGCGACGGGACAGGGGGCGACCGGGGAGCTGTTTTTT. Translated, it gives CASATGQGATGELFF.

The chain is built from TRBV7-2 and TRBJ2-7; the match to TRBD1 covers 7 bases. From germline, CDR1 is SGHTA and CDR2 FQGNSA. The CDR3 is 16 residues long. V gave up 5 bases and J gave up 3 bases; unmatched junction bases: 13. As DNA, the CDR3 is TGTGCCAGCAGCCCACGACCTTACAGGGGCGGCTACGAGCAGTACTTC. Protein: CASSPRPYRGGYEQYF.

CDR3 in amino acids: CASSKTSGEETEAFF. The CDR3 DNA is TGTGCCAGCAGCAAAACCTCGGGGGAGGAGACTGAAGCTTTCTTT. The V and J genes are TRBV25-1 and TRBJ1-1, with a weak D call TRBD1 (5 bases). The CDR3 is 15 amino acids. Deletions cut 6 bases from V and 5 bases from J, with 19 bases between. Germline-derived CDR1 and CDR2 are MGHDK and SYGVNS.

CDR3 nucleotide sequence: TGTGCCAGCAGTGAAAGTACAGGGGGCGGGGAGACCCAGTACTTC. It yields the protein CASSESTGGGETQYF. V gene TRBV2 combines with J gene TRBJ2-5, with 9 bases that match TRBD1. CDR3 length equals 15 residues. Germline V gene sequence: CDR1 SNHLY, CDR2 FYNNEI. Unmatched junction bases numbered 6, after V lost 2 bases and J lost 5 bases.

The genes are TRBV15 and TRBJ1-5; no reliable D call. The germline gives CDR1 LNHNV, CDR2 YYDKDF (reference sequence). The CDR3 runs 15 residues. The V and J ends lost 1 base and 0 bases respectively, with 7 bases between them. The CDR3 sequence is CATSRGGISNQPQHF. The CDR3 DNA reads as TGTGCCACCAGCAGAGGAGGTATTAGCAATCAGCCCCAGCATTTT.

The chain recombines TRBV10-2 with TRBJ1-4, with D possibly being TRBD1 (6 bases). The V gene's germline CDR1 is WSHSY and CDR2 SAAADI. Trimming shortened V by 6 bases and J by 6 bases, and 11 bases separated the two germline ends. The CDR3 is made up of 13 amino acids. In nucleotides, the CDR3 is TGCGCCAGCAGACGGACAGAGGATGAAAAACTGTTTTTT. It yields the protein CASRRTEDEKLFF.

The chain is built from TRBV5-6 and TRBJ2-7; unclear D gene. The germline V and J ends were trimmed by 2 bases and 6 bases, with 9 bases remaining between them. The germline V gene encodes CDR1 SGHDT and CDR2 YYEEEE. The CDR3 sequence is 12 residues long. The CDR3 loop reads CASSLNSVEQYF. CDR3 nucleotides: TGTGCCAGCAGCTTAAACTCCGTCGAGCAGTACTTC.

The chain recombines TRBV5-5 with TRBJ2-7; 8 positions match TRBD2. V was clipped by 0 bases and J by 6 bases; unmatched bases: 8. CDR1 and CDR2 (germline): SGHKS, YYEKEE (reference sequence). This CDR3 region has 15 residues. The CDR3 protein is CASSLAGGSGFEQYF. The CDR3 nucleotides read TGTGCCAGCAGCTTGGCGGGGGGGAGCGGCTTCGAGCAGTACTTC.

By share, this clone counts as medium-sized (0.01 to 0.1%). The J gene is TRBJ1-2, the V gene TRBV19, with D possibly TRBD1 on 5 matching bases. V lost 1 base and J 4 bases, leaving 13 bases between the germline ends. The germline V gene encodes CDR1 LNHDA and CDR2 SQIVND (reference sequence). The length of the CDR3 is 15 residues. The CDR3 here is CASSIASTDSYGYTF. CDR3 DNA: TGTGCCAGTAGTATAGCTTCGACAGACAGCTATGGCTACACCTTC.

The V gene is TRBV7-2, the J gene TRBJ2-7; a possible D gene is TRBD1 (5 bases). V lost 0 bases to trimming and J lost 3 bases, with 9 bases between them. Germline loops: CDR1 SGHTA, CDR2 FQGNSA. The CDR3 contains 14 residues. This chain's CDR3 is CASSLAGANYEQYF. The CDR3 DNA follows: TGTGCCAGCAGCTTAGCAGGGGCGAACTACGAGCAGTACTTC.

The chain carries TRBV19 and TRBJ2-7; the match to TRBD1 covers 10 bases. The V gene's germline CDR1 is LNHDA and CDR2 SQIVND (reference sequence). The J segment lost 5 bases and the V segment lost 3 bases, leaving 7 bases of the junction unmatched. The length of the CDR3 is 15 residues. The CDR3 region is CASSMRQGAGNEQYF. The CDR3 DNA reads as TGTGCCAGTAGTATGAGACAGGGGGCCGGGAACGAGCAGTACTTC.

The chain links TRBV5-3 to TRBJ2-1; 7 nucleotides line up with TRBD2. TRBV5-3 is designated an ORF whose function remains uncertain. After removal of 5 bases from V and 8 bases from J, the junction contained 19 bases not matched to a gene. The CDR3 spans 17 residues. CDR3 sequence reads: CARRPGRAGLVWDEQFF. Written as DNA, the CDR3 is TGTGCCAGAAGACCTGGCCGAGCGGGATTGGTTTGGGATGAGCAGTTCTTC.

The J gene is TRBJ1-4, the V gene TRBV2, with D possibly TRBD1 on 5 matching bases. The CDR3 has 17 residues. In germline, CDR1 is SNHLY, CDR2 FYNNEI. Trimming left V 7 bases short and J 3 bases short, with 21 bases between. CDR3 sequence: CASTQRAGIWANEKLFF. CDR3 nucleotide sequence: TGTGCCAGCACCCAACGAGCAGGGATTTGGGCTAATGAAAAACTGTTTTTT.

The rearrangement uses TRBV6-6 and TRBJ1-1; 8 nucleotides agree with TRBD1. Germline CDR1 reads MNHNY; CDR2 reads SVGAGI (reference sequence). The CDR3 loop spans 16 amino acids. The V and J ends lost 5 bases and 0 bases, in that order; junction bases with no gene match: 8. The CDR3 DNA reads TGTGCCAGCAGTCACACACGGACAGGGATGAACACTGAAGCTTTCTTT. It encodes CASSHTRTGMNTEAFF.

This clone was recorded a few times. J is TRBJ1-5 and V is TRBV10-3, with no clear D. CDR3 size: 15 residues. V dropped 2 bases and J dropped 0 bases, with 8 bases sitting between them. Germline-derived CDR1 and CDR2 are ENHRY and SYGVKD. CDR3 nucleotide sequence: TGTGCCATCAGTGAGGGGCAGAATAGCAATCAGCCCCAGCATTTT. It codes for CAISEGQNSNQPQHF.

The chain is built from TRBV5-1 and TRBJ2-6; TRBD2 aligns across 7 bases. With 1 base clipped from V and 4 bases from J, the junction kept 2 bases outside the gene matches. This CDR3 has 15 amino acids. Germline loops: CDR1 SGHRS, CDR2 YFSETQ. CDR3 in amino acids: CASSLRGDGANVLTF. DNA for the CDR3: TGCGCCAGCAGCTTGCGGGGGGACGGGGCCAACGTCCTGACTTTC.

This chain joins TRBV2 and TRBJ2-5; D perhaps matches TRBD1 (5 bases). The CDR3 is 13 amino acids. V gave up 10 bases and J gave up 2 bases, with 14 bases separating them. In germline, CDR1 is SNHLY, CDR2 FYNNEI. CDR3 sequence (DNA): TGTGCCAACCAAAGACAGACACAAGAGACCCAGTACTTC. Residues: CANQRQTQETQYF.

The chain carries TRBV7-2 and TRBJ1-1, with TRBD1 matching over 7 bases. Germline V gene sequence: CDR1 SGHTA, CDR2 FQGNSA. The CDR3 sequence is 14 residues long. V gave up 5 bases and J gave up 6 bases; unmatched junction bases: 9. CDR3 nucleotides: TGTGCCAGCAGCCCTGCAGGGGGAAACGCTGAAGCTTTCTTT. Translated: CASSPAGGNAEAFF.